This note documents a single T cell receptor (beta chain) sequence. Its antigen is not identified. V gave up 0 bases and J gave up 5 bases; unmatched junction bases: 12. Germline-derived CDR1 and CDR2 are SGHAT and FQNNGV. The CDR3 spans 18 residues. This sample was included in a study of cytomegalovirus exposure and HLA in healthy donors. Study results and caveats: Reported results showed that the classifier diagnosed cytomegalovirus status with high specificity and sensitivity. Rarity marked most TCR sequences, yet some public TCRs occurred in many donors. The study flagged some 170 TCR beta chains as cytomegalovirus-associated.

TCRdb's table, derived via immunoSEQ multiplex PCR, lists solely in-frame clones and lacks some. This table holds over 200,000 clones, roughly 83% found once. Sequenced material: PBMCs. V usage is TRBV11-2 and J usage is TRBJ2-2; 7 bases align to TRBD2. The TCR was taken from a woman aged 25 to 45 in good health and CMV-seropositive. The CDR3 sequence is CASSLDRGDPAGTGELFF. DNA of the CDR3: TGTGCCAGCAGCTTAGATAGAGGGGACCCAGCGGGGACCGGGGAGCTGTTTTTT.